This T cell receptor beta chain emerged from a study of CD8+ T cells in alopecia areata. As for treatment: oral pan-JAK inhibitor, 5-10 mg twice daily. Patients with alopecia areata provided lesional scalp punch biopsies as well as peripheral blood. RNA was extracted and reverse transcribed into cDNA as the sequencing template. Measured with immunoSEQ multiplex PCR; TCRdb has only the in-frame clones, and not every one. The repertoire has 15,000 to 20,000 clones, 59% of them found once; the top ten carry approximately 7.6%. The germline gives CDR1 LNHNV, CDR2 YYDKDF (reference sequence). Trimming pared 0 bases from V and 7 bases from J, leaving 6 bases between. The CDR3 consists of 12 residues.

Sample: skin, taken at week 4, from a patient treated with tofacitinib. This clonotype was sampled from a human donor with alopecia areata. The chain links TRBV15 to TRBJ1-2; D uncertain. CDR3 in DNA: TGTGCCACCAGCAGAGATCTTGTTGGCTACACCTTC. It yields the protein CATSRDLVGYTF. Based on the CDR3 plus reference TRBV15 and TRBJ1-2, the full variable domain is DAMVIQNPRYQVTQFGKPVTLSCSQTLNHNVMYWYQQKSSQAPKLLFHYYDKDFNNEADTPDNFQSRRPNTSFCFLDIRSPGLGDTAMYLCATSRDLVGYTFGSGTRLTVV.